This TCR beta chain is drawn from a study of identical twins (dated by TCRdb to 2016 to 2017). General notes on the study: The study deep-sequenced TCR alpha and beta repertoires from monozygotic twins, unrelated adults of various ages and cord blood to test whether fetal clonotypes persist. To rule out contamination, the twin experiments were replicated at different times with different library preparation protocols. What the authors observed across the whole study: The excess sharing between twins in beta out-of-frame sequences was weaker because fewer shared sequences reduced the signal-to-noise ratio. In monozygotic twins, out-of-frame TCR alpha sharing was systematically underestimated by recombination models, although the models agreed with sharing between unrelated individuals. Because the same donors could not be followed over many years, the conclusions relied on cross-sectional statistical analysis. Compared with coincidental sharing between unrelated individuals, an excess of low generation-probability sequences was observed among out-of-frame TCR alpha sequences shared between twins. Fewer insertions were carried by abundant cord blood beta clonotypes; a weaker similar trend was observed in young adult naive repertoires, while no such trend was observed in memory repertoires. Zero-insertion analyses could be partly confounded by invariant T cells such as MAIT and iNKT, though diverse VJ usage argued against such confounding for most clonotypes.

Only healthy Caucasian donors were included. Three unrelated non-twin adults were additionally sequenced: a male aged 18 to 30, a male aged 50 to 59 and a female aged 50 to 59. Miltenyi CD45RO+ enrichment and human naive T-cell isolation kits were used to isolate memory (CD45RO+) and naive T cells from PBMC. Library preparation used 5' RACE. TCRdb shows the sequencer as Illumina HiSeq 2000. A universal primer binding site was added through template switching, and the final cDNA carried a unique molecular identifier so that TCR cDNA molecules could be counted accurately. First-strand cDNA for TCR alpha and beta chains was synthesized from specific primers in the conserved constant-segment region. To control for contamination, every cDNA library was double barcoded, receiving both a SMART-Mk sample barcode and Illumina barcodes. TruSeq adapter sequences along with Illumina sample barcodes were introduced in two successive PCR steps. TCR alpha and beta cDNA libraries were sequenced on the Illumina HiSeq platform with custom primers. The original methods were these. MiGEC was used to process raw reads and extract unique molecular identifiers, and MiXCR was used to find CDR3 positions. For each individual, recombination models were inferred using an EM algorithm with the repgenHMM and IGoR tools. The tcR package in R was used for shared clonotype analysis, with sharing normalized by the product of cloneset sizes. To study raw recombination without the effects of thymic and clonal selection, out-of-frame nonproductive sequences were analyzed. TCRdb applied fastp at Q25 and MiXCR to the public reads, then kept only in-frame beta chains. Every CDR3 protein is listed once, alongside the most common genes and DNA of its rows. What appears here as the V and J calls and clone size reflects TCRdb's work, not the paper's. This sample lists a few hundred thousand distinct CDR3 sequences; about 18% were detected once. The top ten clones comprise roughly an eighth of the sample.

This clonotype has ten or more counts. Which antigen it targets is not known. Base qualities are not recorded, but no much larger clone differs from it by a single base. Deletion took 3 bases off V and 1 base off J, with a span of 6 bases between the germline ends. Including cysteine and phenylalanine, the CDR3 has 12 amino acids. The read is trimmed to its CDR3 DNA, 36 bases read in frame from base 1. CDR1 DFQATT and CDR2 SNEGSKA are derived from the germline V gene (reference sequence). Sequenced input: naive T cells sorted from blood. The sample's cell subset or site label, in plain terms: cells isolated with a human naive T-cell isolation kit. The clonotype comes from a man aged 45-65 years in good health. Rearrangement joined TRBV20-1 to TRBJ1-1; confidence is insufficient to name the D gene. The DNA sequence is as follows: TGCAGTGCTAGCGAAGGGAACACTGAAGCTTTCTTT. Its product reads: CSASEGNTEAFF.